The clone carrying this T cell receptor (beta chain) showed up just a few times. As yet, its antigen is unknown. The time point: healthy volunteer bleed at 6 weeks. Researchers extracted total RNA from unfractionated whole blood. The library gave individual cDNA molecules unique molecular identifiers. Each CDR3 protein gets one entry after TCRdb re-called the RACE reads with MiXCR. The data show tens of thousands of distinct CDR3 sequences, approximately 5% seen once. V lost 0 bases and J lost 8, with 11 bases in between. Germline V gene data show CDR1 as SGHRS and CDR2 as YFSETQ. CDR3 length: 14 residues. These data come from a study of human T cells and chemical hapten exposure. Study findings and constraints: No change in TCRs above 1 in 1000 frequency was produced by DPC sensitization.

The rearrangement links TRBV5-1 to TRBJ1-4; weak D call: TRBD1 (5 bases). This sequence was found in a human donor in good health. Some clones in this sample may be carry-over from other donors' samples. Sequencing input: whole blood. This chain's CDR3 is CASSLEGAGEKLFF. Written as DNA, the CDR3 is TGCGCCAGCAGCTTGGAAGGGGCCGGGGAAAAACTGTTTTTT.